This entry describes one T cell receptor beta chain. Per the original methods: Reference gene primer amplification yielded estimated nucleated cell counts. Only in-frame clones appear in the TCRdb table, and some are missing; sequencing was by immunoSEQ multiplex PCR. The DNA gave D and trimming, while V, J and clone size come from that table. This repertoire shows approximately 85,000 clones, around 84% found once; its top ten account for over 20%. This sample is drawn from a study of blood T cell repertoires in COVID-19. Study context: The samples span acute and convalescent COVID-19 from the United States, Italy and Spain.

This TCR was recovered from a woman older than 75 in a cohort sampled during active or convalescent COVID-19. The source material was peripheral blood.

The CDR3 protein is CASRLKTSGSPTLYEQYF. CDR3 in DNA: TGTGCCAGCAGACTTAAGACTAGCGGGAGCCCCACACTCTACGAGCAGTACTTC. The gene calls are TRBV27 and TRBJ2-7; 12 bases align to TRBD2. CDR1 MNHEY and CDR2 SMNVEV come from the germline V gene (reference sequence). This CDR3 is built from 18 residues. V lost 6 bases, J lost 3 bases, and 15 bases stayed unmatched.